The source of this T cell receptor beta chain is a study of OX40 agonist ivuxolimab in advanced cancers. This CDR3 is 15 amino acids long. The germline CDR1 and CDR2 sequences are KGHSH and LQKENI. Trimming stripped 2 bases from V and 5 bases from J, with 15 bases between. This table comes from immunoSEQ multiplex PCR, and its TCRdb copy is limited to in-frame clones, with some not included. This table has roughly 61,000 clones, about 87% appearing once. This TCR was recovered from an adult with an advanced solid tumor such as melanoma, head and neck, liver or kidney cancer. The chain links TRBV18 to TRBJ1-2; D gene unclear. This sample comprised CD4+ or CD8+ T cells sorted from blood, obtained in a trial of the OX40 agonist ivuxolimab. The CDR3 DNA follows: TGTGCCAGCTCACCAGGGCCAGGACGATATTATGGCTACACCTTC. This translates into CASSPGPGRYYGYTF.